This entry lists 10 T cell receptor beta chains sequenced from one sample in a study of T cells in Graves' hyperthyroidism and ophthalmopathy. Template material for amplifying TCR beta CDR3 regions consisted of RNA transcripts. The TCR CDR3 was amplified in a first-round RT-PCR using the HTBI primer set. TCRdb ran MiXCR on the multiplex PCR reads and lists one entry per CDR3 protein. The table shows 370,000 or so distinct CDR3 sequences, with 25% occurring only once. Sequenced sample: blood. The origin of the receptors is a middle-aged man with Graves' hyperthyroidism.

The J gene is TRBJ1-1, the V gene TRBV10-3, with a weak D call TRBD1 (6 bases). Germline V lookup: CDR1 ENHRY, CDR2 SYGVKD. Trimming left V 2 bases short and J 0 bases short, with 10 bases between. This CDR3 comprises 15 residues. The CDR3 DNA is TGTGCCATCAGTGAGAAGGCAGGGGTGAACACTGAAGCTTTCTTT. Its protein is CAISEKAGVNTEAFF.

This clonotype appeared many times. V and J are TRBV6-2 or TRBV6-3 and TRBJ2-7; no firm D call. Between the trimmed V and J ends, which lost 2 bases and 3 bases, there was a span of 5 bases. Per the germline V gene, CDR1 is MNHEY and CDR2 is SVGEGT. This CDR3 is 12 amino acids long. This CDR3 reads CASSYASYEQYF. The DNA for the CDR3 is TGTGCCAGCAGTTACGCAAGCTACGAGCAGTACTTC.

This clonotype was found a few times. The chain carries TRBV3-1 and TRBJ2-3; D remains ambiguous. Germline V lookup: CDR1 LGHDT, CDR2 YNNKEL (reference sequence). The CDR3 loop spans 12 amino acids. V gave up 5 bases and J gave up 4 bases, with 7 bases separating them. CDR3 protein: CASSVSSDTQYF. The CDR3 coding sequence is TGTGCCAGCAGCGTCTCCTCAGATACGCAGTATTTT.

This clonotype was detected only a few times. This sequence joins TRBV13 and TRBJ2-7; 11 bases align to TRBD2. The germline CDR1 and CDR2 sequences are PRHDT and FYEKMQ (reference sequence). V lost 5 bases and J lost 2; bases outside the gene matches: 8. This CDR3 spans 16 amino acids. In DNA, the CDR3 is TGTGCCAGCAGCGCCCGACTAGCGGGGATAACCTACGAGCAGTACTTC. Residues: CASSARLAGITYEQYF.

Of note for this clonotype: Possible read error: a much larger clone is one base away. The chain joins TRBV5-1 to TRBJ2-7; either TRBD1 or TRBD2 may supply D (5 bases each). Between the trimmed V and J ends, which lost 0 bases and 3 bases, there was a span of 10 bases. The CDR3 contains 14 residues. Germline V gene lookup returns CDR1 SGHRS and CDR2 YFSETQ. The CDR3 DNA sequence: TGCGCCAGCAGCTTGGAGGGGAGCTACTACGAGCAGTACTTC. As protein: CASSLEGSYYEQYF.

This clonotype has more than one count but fewer than ten. The chain couples TRBV2 to TRBJ1-2, with D possibly matching TRBD1 (5 bases). CDR3 length: 14 residues. Germline V lookup: CDR1 SNHLY, CDR2 FYNNEI. Trimming took 4 bases from V and 0 from J, leaving 9 bases between them. The CDR3 DNA reads TGTGCCAGCAGTGTTCTGGGACCTAACTATGGCTACACCTTC. Its protein is CASSVLGPNYGYTF.

In this sample, this clonotype turned up many times. The V call is TRBV30, the J call TRBJ2-1, with unresolved D. Germline assignment: CDR1 GTSNPN and CDR2 SVGIG (reference sequence). The CDR3 extends over 12 amino acids. With 5 bases removed from V and 6 bases from J, the gap between germline ends came to 11 bases. Here the CDR3 reads CAWRSWANEQFF. CDR3 in DNA: TGTGCCTGGCGGTCCTGGGCCAATGAGCAGTTCTTC.

This clonotype came up many times. This chain links TRBV7-3 with TRBJ2-7; D possibly corresponds to TRBD2 (6 bases). Germline loops: CDR1 SGHTA, CDR2 FQGTGA. Trimming took off 2 bases at V and 2 bases at J, with 10 bases between the two ends. CDR3 length equals 14 residues. The CDR3 here is CASSLGAGPYEQYF. The CDR3 DNA is TGTGCCAGCAGCTTAGGTGCGGGACCCTACGAGCAGTACTTC.

The rearrangement links TRBV28 to TRBJ1-1; TRBD1 matches 8 bases. Germline-derived CDR1 and CDR2 are MDHEN and SYDVKM. Trimming cost V 5 bases and J 4 bases; bases outside gene matches: 12. The CDR3 consists of 16 residues. The CDR3 sequence: CASSEFRTGTPTEAFF. Here the CDR3 DNA reads TGTGCCAGCAGTGAATTCCGGACAGGGACCCCCACTGAAGCTTTCTTT.

This clonotype was observed a handful of times. This chain joins TRBV6-1 and TRBJ2-1, with TRBD2 matching over 13 bases. The CDR3 has 20 amino acids. Trimming removed 7 bases from V and 0 bases from J; junction bases left unmatched: 15. Per the germline V gene, CDR1 is MNHNS and CDR2 is SASEGT. CDR3 in amino acids: CASTKRTSGSRLGSYNEQFF. In nucleotides, the CDR3 is TGTGCCAGCACCAAACGGACTAGCGGGAGTAGATTGGGCTCCTACAATGAGCAGTTCTTC.